The next 5 T cell receptor beta chains were all read from a single sample in a study of CD8+CD57+ T cells in acquired aplastic anemia. Those patients picked for sequencing had displayed CD8+CD57+ cell expansion on flow cytometry. TCR beta VDJ and CDR3 profiling used genomic DNA as template. MiXCR, applied by TCRdb to the reads, yields one record per CDR3 protein. Of roughly 250,000 distinct CDR3 sequences in the sample, less than 85% are singletons; the top ten hold less than 50%. Sequencing input: sorted CD4+, CD8+, or CD8+CD57+ T cells (not recorded which) from PBMCs. The source is a human donor with aplastic anemia.

This clonotype appeared a few times. The V and J genes are TRBV12-3 or TRBV12-4 and TRBJ1-4, with D unresolved. V lost 8 bases, J lost 4 bases, and 23 bases lay in between. There are 17 residues in the CDR3. Here the CDR3 reads CASGESSGEQINEKLFF. The CDR3 DNA reads as TGTGCCAGCGGGGAGTCTTCAGGAGAACAAATTAATGAAAAACTGTTTTTT.

This clonotype is a singleton in its sample. This may arise from a read error, as a much more abundant clone is one base away. This chain connects TRBV9 to TRBJ2-3; D assignment may be TRBD1 or TRBD2 (6 bases each). Trimming removed 7 bases from V and 15 bases from J, with 27 bases in between. The CDR3 covers 14 residues. Germline V gene lookup returns CDR1 SGDLS and CDR2 YYNGEE. The chain's CDR3 is CASGDGGTDTQCYF. CDR3 DNA sequence: TGTGCCAGCGGGGACGGGGGCACAGATACGCAGTGTTATTTT.

A note on this clonotype: The junction does not match germline at one end; this may be a read error. CDR3 protein: CASSLVEGLNTEAFF. CDR3 in DNA: TGCGCCAGCAGCTTGGTTGAGGGGCTGAACACTGAAGCTTTCTTT. The V and J genes are TRBV5-5 and TRBJ1-1, with a tentative D call TRBD1 (5 bases). Germline V gene lookup returns CDR1 SGHKS and CDR2 YYEKEE (reference sequence). There are 15 residues in the CDR3.

This clonotype was counted at least ten times. The V call is TRBV20-1, the J call TRBJ2-2, with a weak D call TRBD2 (5 bases). V dropped 1 base and J dropped 3 bases, with 12 bases sitting between them. Per the germline V gene, CDR1 is DFQATT and CDR2 is SNEGSKA (reference sequence). The CDR3 runs 15 residues. The DNA of the CDR3 is TGCAGTGCTAGAGGGGAAGAGGGCGACACCGGGGAGCTGTTTTTT. Its protein is CSARGEEGDTGELFF.

This chain joins TRBV7-8 and TRBJ2-7; maybe TRBD1 (8 bases). The CDR3 is 18 amino acids. Trimming left V 5 bases short and J 4 bases short, with 27 bases between. Germline loops: CDR1 SGHVS, CDR2 FQNEAQ. CDR3 protein: CASSVHRGGSADTYEQYV. The CDR3 DNA reads as TGTGCCAGCAGCGTGCACAGGGGGGGTTCTGCAGATACGTACGAGCAGTACGTC.